This TCR beta chain is from a study of control samples from healthy donors and cancer patients. TCRdb's copy holds only in-frame clones and misses some; the assay was immunoSEQ multiplex PCR. The sample lists around 100,000 clones; approximately 90% were seen once. This clone was detected only once. CDR3 length: 18 residues. In germline, CDR1 is SNHLY, CDR2 FYNNEI. V shed 0 bases, J shed 3 bases, and the junction held 9 bases outside the gene matches. The source material was PBMCs. This TCR was sampled from a man between 60 and 75 years old with lung cancer. V and J are TRBV2 and TRBJ2-3, with TRBD2 matching 10 bases. The CDR3 coding sequence is TGTGCCAGCAGTGAAGCCCCTAGCGGGGGCATAAGAACAGATACGCAGTATTTT. Amino acid sequence: CASSEAPSGGIRTDTQYF.